A selection of T cell receptor beta chains follows, all from one sample in a study of identical twins. TCRdb ran MiXCR on the 5' RACE reads and lists one entry per CDR3 protein. Among 690,000 or so distinct CDR3 sequences listed, 8% to 9% were seen once. This sample also belongs to another study, concerning yellow fever vaccine responses in identical twins.

Source material: PBMCs. The source of these receptors is a woman aged 18-29 years in good health. CDR3s include the opening cysteine and the closing phenylalanine or tryptophan. A D gene is named only where the DNA matches it firmly. Only some rows state a clone size, as once, few, many or a class for expanded clones.

>TRBV10-3|-|few|TRBJ2-7
CAIRGGWGQVDEQYF
TGTGCCATCCGAGGTGGCTGGGGCCAGGTGGACGAGCAGTACTTC
>TRBV5-6|-|-|TRBJ2-7
CASSLVFGIGYEQYF
TGTGCCAGCAGCTTGGTTTTCGGGATAGGCTACGAGCAGTACTTC
>TRBV6-2/TRBV6-3|TRBD2|many|TRBJ2-7
CASSPHRGGIANEQYF
TGTGCCAGCAGCCCTCACCGGGGAGGGATAGCGAACGAGCAGTACTTC
>TRBV5-1|-|-|TRBJ2-5
CASSRAAKETQYF
TGCGCCAGCAGTAGAGCGGCAAAAGAGACCCAGTACTTC
>TRBV11-2|TRBD1|few|TRBJ2-1
CASSLPGTVWNEQFF
TGTGCCAGCAGCTTGCCGGGGACAGTCTGGAATGAGCAGTTCTTC
>TRBV27|TRBD2|-|TRBJ2-7
CASGLTSGRYYEQYF
TGTGCCAGCGGCCTGACTAGCGGGAGGTACTACGAGCAGTACTTC
>TRBV10-3|TRBD1|few|TRBJ2-1
CAMQGQIYNEQFF
TGTGCCATGCAGGGACAGATATACAATGAGCAGTTCTTC
>TRBV27|TRBD2|-|TRBJ2-5
CASSPLPGGLETQYF
TGTGCCAGCAGCCCCCTACCGGGGGGTTTAGAGACCCAGTACTTC
>TRBV7-2|TRBD2|many|TRBJ2-7
CASSLLLAGEYEQYF
TGTGCCAGCAGCTTGCTACTAGCGGGGGAGTACGAGCAGTACTTC
>TRBV6-1|-|few|TRBJ1-1
CASSSWGTVNTEAFF
TGTGCCAGCAGCAGCTGGGGGACCGTGAACACTGAAGCTTTCTTT
>TRBV10-3|-|few|TRBJ1-5
CAISGGHDSNQPQHF
TGTGCCATCAGTGGGGGACATGATAGCAATCAGCCCCAGCATTTT
>TRBV29-1|-|-|TRBJ2-2
CSVGYSAYTGELFF
TGCAGCGTGGGGTACAGCGCTTACACCGGGGAGCTGTTTTTT
>TRBV4-2|TRBD1|-|TRBJ1-5
CASSQGTGIDQPQHF
TGTGCCAGCAGCCAAGGGACAGGGATTGATCAGCCCCAGCATTTT
>TRBV6-5|TRBD2|-|TRBJ2-1
CASSYSSGGVNEQFF
TGTGCCAGCAGTTACTCTAGCGGGGGGGTCAATGAGCAGTTCTTC
>TRBV5-1|-|-|TRBJ2-7
CASSLSVEYEQYF
TGCGCCAGCAGCTTATCGGTGGAATACGAGCAGTACTTC
>TRBV28|TRBD2|few|TRBJ2-7
CASRETSGNNYEQYF
TGTGCCAGCAGGGAGACTAGCGGGAATAACTACGAGCAGTACTTC
>TRBV5-1|-|few|TRBJ2-7
CASSRQDSSYEQYF
TGCGCCAGCAGCCGACAGGACAGTTCCTACGAGCAGTACTTC
>TRBV14|-|-|TRBJ2-4
CASSLWSEQLAKNIQYF
TGTGCCAGCAGCCTATGGAGCGAGCAGCTAGCCAAAAACATTCAGTACTTC
>TRBV7-9|-|few|TRBJ2-4
CASSLAQEAGPNF
TGTGCCAGCAGCTTAGCGCAGGAGGCAGGACCCAACTTC
>TRBV12-5|-|-|TRBJ2-2
CASGQGYSTGELFF
TGTGCTAGTGGCCAGGGGTACTCCACCGGGGAGCTGTTTTTT
>TRBV28|TRBD2|-|TRBJ2-1
CASSGGLAGANEQFF
TGTGCCAGCAGTGGGGGACTAGCGGGAGCCAATGAGCAGTTCTTC
>TRBV3-1|-|-|TRBJ2-5
CASSPGFVGETQYF
TGTGCCAGCAGCCCGGGGTTTGTTGGAGAGACCCAGTACTTC
>TRBV7-2|TRBD2|many|TRBJ2-3
CASRYRTSGGPDTQYF
TGTGCCAGCAGATATCGAACTAGCGGGGGCCCAGATACGCAGTATTTT
>TRBV12-5|-|-|TRBJ1-5
CASGAGPSQPQHF
TGTGCTAGTGGCGCGGGACCGTCACAGCCCCAGCATTTT
>TRBV12-3/TRBV12-4|-|many|TRBJ2-3
CASSVPTGTSTDTQYF
TGTGCCAGCAGTGTTCCCACAGGCACTAGCACAGATACGCAGTATTTT
>TRBV5-5|-|-|TRBJ2-2
CASSIGDTGELFF
TGTGCCAGCAGCATCGGGGACACCGGGGAGCTGTTTTTT
>TRBV4-1|-|many|TRBJ1-2
CASSQELGRGYTF
TGCGCCAGCAGCCAAGAACTCGGGAGAGGCTACACCTTC
>TRBV6-5|TRBD1|many|TRBJ1-5
CASSYGQGNNQPQHF
TGTGCCAGCAGTTACGGACAGGGGAACAATCAGCCCCAGCATTTT
>TRBV5-1|TRBD2|few|TRBJ2-1
CASSISREGNEQFF
TGCGCCAGCAGTATATCGCGGGAGGGCAATGAGCAGTTCTTC
>TRBV3-1|-|few|TRBJ1-2
CASSSRSGGSFYGYTF
TGTGCCAGCAGTTCAAGGTCCGGCGGATCCTTCTATGGCTACACCTTC
>TRBV12-3/TRBV12-4|-|many|TRBJ2-7
CASSLKDGGEQYF
TGTGCCAGCAGTTTAAAGGACGGGGGCGAGCAGTACTTC
>TRBV19|-|-|TRBJ2-7
CASSSRDAPLEQYF
TGTGCCAGTAGTAGCCGGGATGCCCCCCTCGAGCAGTACTTC
>TRBV10-3|-|few|TRBJ1-2
CAISGTGYGYTF
TGTGCCATCAGCGGGACCGGTTATGGCTACACCTTC
>TRBV12-3/TRBV12-4|TRBD2|few|TRBJ2-5
CASSTRTSGANQETQYF
TGTGCCAGCAGTACTCGGACTAGCGGGGCCAACCAAGAGACCCAGTACTTC
>TRBV7-9|-|-|TRBJ2-1
CASSSPMRPPYNEQFF
TGTGCCAGCAGCTCACCGATGAGGCCGCCCTACAATGAGCAGTTCTTC
>TRBV6-1|TRBD1|many|TRBJ2-4
CASRSQGIGNIQYF
TGTGCCAGCAGATCACAGGGGATTGGGAACATTCAGTACTTC
>TRBV27|-|few|TRBJ1-2
CASSLNRQGRDGYGYTF
TGTGCCAGCAGTTTAAATCGTCAGGGTCGGGACGGCTATGGCTACACCTTC
>TRBV12-3/TRBV12-4|TRBD1|few|TRBJ1-5
CASSRPGRGQSQPQHF
TGTGCCAGCAGTCGGCCCGGCAGGGGGCAGAGTCAGCCCCAGCATTTT
>TRBV6-2/TRBV6-3|-|few|TRBJ2-1
CASSYGGGLAVLVNEQFF
TGTGCCAGCAGTTACGGTGGGGGGCTAGCGGTACTAGTCAATGAGCAGTTCTTC
>TRBV2|TRBD1|-|TRBJ1-2
CASSEGQGMYYGYTF
TGTGCCAGCAGTGAGGGACAGGGAATGTACTATGGCTACACCTTC
>TRBV12-3/TRBV12-4|TRBD2|many|TRBJ2-1
CASSSLAGGLSEQFF
TGTGCCAGCAGTTCACTAGCGGGGGGTTTAAGTGAGCAGTTCTTC
>TRBV9|-|-|TRBJ1-4
CASSEGPAGEKLFF
TGTGCCAGCAGCGAGGGCCCTGCAGGTGAAAAACTGTTTTTT
>TRBV7-2|-|many|TRBJ1-2
CASSLTGTGYTF
TGTGCCAGCAGTCTAACAGGGACCGGCTACACCTTC
>TRBV12-3/TRBV12-4|-|few|TRBJ1-4
CASSFKGSGEKLFF
TGTGCCAGCAGTTTTAAGGGGTCTGGTGAAAAACTGTTTTTT
>TRBV6-1|-|few|TRBJ1-3
CASSDAGAGGNTIYF
TGTGCCAGCAGCGACGCCGGGGCGGGAGGAAACACCATATATTTT
>TRBV15|-|-|TRBJ2-1
CATSLLVGEPYNEQFF
TGTGCCACCAGCTTACTGGTGGGGGAGCCCTACAATGAGCAGTTCTTC
>TRBV15|TRBD1|few|TRBJ1-2
CATSIGTGNTYGYTF
TGTGCCACCAGCATAGGGACAGGGAATACCTATGGCTACACCTTC